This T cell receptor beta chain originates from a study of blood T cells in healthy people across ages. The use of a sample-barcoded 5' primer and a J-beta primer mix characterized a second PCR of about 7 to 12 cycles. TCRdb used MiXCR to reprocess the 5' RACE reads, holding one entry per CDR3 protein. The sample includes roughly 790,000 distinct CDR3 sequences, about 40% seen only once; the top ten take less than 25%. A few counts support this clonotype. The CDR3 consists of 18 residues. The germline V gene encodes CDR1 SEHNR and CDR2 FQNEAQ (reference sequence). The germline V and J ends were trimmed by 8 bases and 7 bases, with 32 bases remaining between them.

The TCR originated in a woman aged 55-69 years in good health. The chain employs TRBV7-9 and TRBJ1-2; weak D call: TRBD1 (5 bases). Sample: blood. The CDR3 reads CASQGLDMNFLGSPGYTF. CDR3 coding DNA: TGTGCCAGCCAGGGACTTGACATGAATTTTTTAGGCTCTCCTGGCTACACCTTC.